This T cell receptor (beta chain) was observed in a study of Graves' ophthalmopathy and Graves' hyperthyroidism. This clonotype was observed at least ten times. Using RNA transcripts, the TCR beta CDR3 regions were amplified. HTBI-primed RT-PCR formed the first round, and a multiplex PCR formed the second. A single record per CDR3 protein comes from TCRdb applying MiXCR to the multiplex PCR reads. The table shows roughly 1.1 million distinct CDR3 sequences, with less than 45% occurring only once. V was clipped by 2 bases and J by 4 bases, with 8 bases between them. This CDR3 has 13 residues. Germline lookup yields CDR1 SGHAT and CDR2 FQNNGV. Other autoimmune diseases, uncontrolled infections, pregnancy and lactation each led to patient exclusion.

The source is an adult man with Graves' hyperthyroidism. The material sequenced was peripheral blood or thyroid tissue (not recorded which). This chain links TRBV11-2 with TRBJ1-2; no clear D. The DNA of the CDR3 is TGTGCCAGCAGCTTAACAGACCTCTATGGCTACACCTTC. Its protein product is CASSLTDLYGYTF.